Below, 26 T cell receptor beta chains from the same sample are listed, as sequenced in a study of cytomegalovirus exposure and HLA in healthy donors. Primers included in the PCR were 60 Vbeta and 13 Jbeta primers. Profiling relied on immunoSEQ multiplex PCR, and the TCRdb table lists in-frame clones only, not all of them. Of 100,000 to 150,000 clones in the sample, about 71% were seen once. Sequenced sample: PBMCs. The receptor source for this set is a woman aged 60-75 years in good health and CMV-seropositive.

The chain has TRBV25-1 and TRBJ2-7; TRBD1 matches at 8 bases. V dropped 2 bases and J dropped 6; count of bases not matched to a gene: 9. Germline assignment: CDR1 MGHDK and CDR2 SYGVNS. The CDR3 covers 15 residues. CDR3 sequence reads: CASSEETGALSEQYF. Written as DNA, the CDR3 is TGTGCCAGCAGTGAAGAGACAGGGGCCTTAAGCGAGCAGTACTTC.

CDR3 in DNA: TGTGCCAGCAGTTCCTCGGGGGCCCCCACCTACGAGCAGTACTTC. This translates into CASSSSGAPTYEQYF. The chain employs TRBV6-6 and TRBJ2-7, with D perhaps assigned TRBD1 or TRBD2 (6 bases each). CDR3 length: 15 amino acids. Trimming took 4 bases from V and 2 from J, leaving 15 bases between them. CDR1 and CDR2 from the germline V gene are MNHNY and SVGAGI (reference sequence).

This chain connects TRBV6-1 to TRBJ2-2; D is possibly TRBD2 (5 bases). The V gene lost 4 bases and the J gene lost 0 bases, with 12 bases spanning the gap. CDR1 and CDR2 from the germline V gene are MNHNS and SASEGT. This CDR3 has 16 amino acids. The CDR3 DNA reads TGTGCCAGCAGTGGGGCCGGGATTTCGAACACCGGGGAGCTGTTTTTT. It translates to CASSGAGISNTGELFF.

The chain joins TRBV27 to TRBJ1-1; TRBD1 might be the D (5 bases). This CDR3 has 14 amino acids. The germline V and J ends were trimmed by 2 bases and 3 bases, with 10 bases remaining between them. Looked up from germline, CDR1 is MNHEY and CDR2 is SMNVEV (reference sequence). The CDR3 sequence is CASSLKPRDTEAFF. As DNA, the CDR3 is TGTGCCAGCAGTTTAAAGCCCAGGGACACTGAAGCTTTCTTT.

The CDR3 spells CASSINRDTEAFF. In DNA, the CDR3 is TGTGCCAGTAGTATAAACAGGGACACTGAAGCTTTCTTT. The V and J genes are TRBV19 and TRBJ1-1, with D possibly being TRBD1 (6 bases). Germline assignment: CDR1 LNHDA and CDR2 SQIVND (reference sequence). V gave up 2 bases and J gave up 3 bases, with 7 bases separating them. The CDR3 extends over 13 amino acids.

This clone was picked up one time. The chain recombines TRBV9 with TRBJ1-3; 10 nucleotides agree with TRBD1. Trimming removed 3 bases from V and 4 bases from J; junction bases left unmatched: 7. There are 16 residues in the CDR3. Germline loops: CDR1 SGDLS, CDR2 YYNGEE. The CDR3 spells CASSATTGGDGNTIYF. CDR3 coding DNA: TGTGCCAGCAGCGCGACGACAGGGGGCGACGGAAACACCATATATTTT.

CDR3 in amino acids: CASSFYRGRDEQFF. The CDR3 DNA is TGTGCCAGCAGTTTCTACAGGGGTAGAGATGAGCAGTTCTTC. The V gene is TRBV27, the J gene TRBJ2-1; 7 nucleotides match TRBD1. Germline CDR1 reads MNHEY; CDR2 reads SMNVEV (reference sequence). The CDR3 runs 14 residues. V trimming: 3 bases; J trimming: 8 bases; junction bases outside the gene matches: 7.

The chain carries TRBV7-2 and TRBJ1-4, with a possible D match to TRBD1 (5 bases). Trimming pared 4 bases from V and 8 bases from J, leaving 11 bases between. The CDR3 spans 13 residues. CDR1 SGHTA and CDR2 FQGNSA come from the germline V gene. CDR3 DNA sequence: TGTGCCAGCAGCTCCCTGGGGGGAGAAAAACTGTTTTTT. This translates into CASSSLGGEKLFF.

The V and J genes are TRBV2 and TRBJ1-3, with unresolved D. V lost 1 base and J 2 bases, leaving 9 bases between the germline ends. Germline lookup yields CDR1 SNHLY and CDR2 FYNNEI. CDR3 length: 15 residues. The CDR3 protein is CASSEEAGTGNTIYF. CDR3 nucleotide sequence: TGTGCCAGCAGTGAAGAGGCGGGGACTGGAAACACCATATATTTT.

A few counts support this clone. V and J are TRBV6-5 and TRBJ1-1; no reliable D call. The CDR3 covers 13 residues. Germline V gene lookup returns CDR1 MNHEY and CDR2 SVGAGI. The V end was cut by 0 bases, the J end by 10 bases, with 12 bases between. The CDR3 coding sequence is TGTGCCAGCAGTTACTCGGAGAGACTTGGAGCTTTCTTT. Its translation is CASSYSERLGAFF.

The chain has TRBV6-1 and TRBJ1-1; D is ambiguous. Trimming took 2 bases from V and 3 from J, leaving 4 bases between them. Germline V gene sequence: CDR1 MNHNS, CDR2 SASEGT. The CDR3 contains 12 residues. The CDR3: CASSELDTEAFF. The CDR3 nucleotides read TGTGCCAGCAGTGAACTCGACACTGAAGCTTTCTTT.

J is TRBJ1-5 and V is TRBV7-8; possible D gene TRBD1, 5 bases. The CDR3 extends over 17 amino acids. Between the trimmed V and J ends, which lost 0 bases and 5 bases, there was a span of 17 bases. CDR1 is SGHVS and CDR2 is FQNEAQ in the germline V gene. CDR3 region: CASSLAARGQFDQPQHF. CDR3 DNA: TGTGCCAGCAGCTTAGCGGCGCGGGGCCAGTTTGATCAGCCCCAGCATTTT.

This chain links TRBV13 with TRBJ2-5; tentative D call: TRBD1 (5 bases). In germline, CDR1 is PRHDT, CDR2 FYEKMQ (reference sequence). CDR3 length equals 16 residues. V was cut by 5 bases and J by 4 bases, with 20 bases left in between. CDR3 nucleotides: TGTGCCAGCAGCGATACCGTGGGGCAGGCCGGAGAGACCCAGTACTTC. Residues: CASSDTVGQAGETQYF. The complete variable domain, with remaining parts taken from reference TRBV13 and TRBJ2-5, reads AAGVIQSPRHLIKEKRETATLKCYPIPRHDTVYWYQQGPGQDPQFLISFYEKMQSDKGSIPDRFSAQQFSDYHSELNMSSLELGDSALYFCASSDTVGQAGETQYFGPGTRLLVL.

The rearrangement joins TRBV2 to TRBJ1-5; D is uncertain. Germline V lookup: CDR1 SNHLY, CDR2 FYNNEI. The CDR3 totals 14 residues. V lost 3 bases and J 5 bases, leaving 11 bases between the germline ends. Here the CDR3 reads CASSDTGGDQPQHF. The CDR3 DNA reads TGTGCCAGCAGTGATACGGGAGGAGATCAGCCCCAGCATTTT.

The genes are TRBV6-5 and TRBJ2-7; 9 bases align to TRBD1. The CDR3 consists of 15 residues. Per germline, CDR1 MNHEY and CDR2 SVGAGI. Trimming took 1 base from V and 0 from J; bases not matched to a gene: 1. The CDR3 sequence: CASSYWDRASYEQYF. CDR3 in DNA: TGTGCCAGCAGTTACTGGGACAGGGCCTCCTACGAGCAGTACTTC.

The J gene is TRBJ2-5, the V gene TRBV2; 9 bases line up with TRBD1. V was clipped by 5 bases and J by 4 bases; unmatched bases: 8. Per the germline V gene, CDR1 is SNHLY and CDR2 is FYNNEI. CDR3 length: 15 residues. The CDR3 region is CASSFDRGSGETQYF. CDR3 in DNA: TGTGCCAGCAGTTTCGACAGGGGGAGCGGAGAGACCCAGTACTTC.

In DNA form, the CDR3 reads TGTGCCAGCAGCTTAATGGCTTCTGGGGCCAACGTCCTGACTTTC. Its translation is CASSLMASGANVLTF. The chain combines TRBV5-8 with TRBJ2-6; D gene ambiguous. CDR1 and CDR2 from the germline V gene are SGHTS and YDEGEE. V lost 2 bases, J lost 1 base, and 7 bases lay in between. The CDR3 has 15 residues.

The chain recombines TRBV9 with TRBJ1-5; 8 bases match TRBD1. Germline loops: CDR1 SGDLS, CDR2 YYNGEE. V lost 2 bases, J lost 8 bases, and 12 bases stayed unmatched. The CDR3 runs to 16 residues. The CDR3 bases are TGTGCCAGCAGCGTCTGGGACAGGCTCATTTTCAAGCCCCAGCATTTT. This encodes CASSVWDRLIFKPQHF.

The gene calls are TRBV27 and TRBJ1-1; 7 bases fit TRBD1. Unmatched junction bases numbered 7, after V lost 3 bases and J lost 3 bases. CDR1 is MNHEY, CDR2 SMNVEV, per germline (reference sequence). This CDR3 contains 15 residues. The DNA of the CDR3 is TGTGCCAGCAGTTTCCGGACAGGCGGGGACACTGAAGCTTTCTTT. Translation: CASSFRTGGDTEAFF.

The J gene is TRBJ1-5, the V gene TRBV29-1, with 7 positions matching TRBD1. CDR3 size: 11 residues. CDR1 is SQVTM, CDR2 ANQGSEA, per germline. The J segment lost 9 bases and the V segment lost 8 bases, leaving 7 bases of the junction unmatched. The CDR3 loop is CSPTGVGPQHF. The CDR3 region has the DNA TGCAGCCCTACAGGGGTGGGGCCCCAGCATTTT.

J is TRBJ2-7 and V is TRBV5-1; 7 bases fit TRBD1. CDR1 is SGHRS, CDR2 YFSETQ, per germline. V shed 7 bases and J 2 bases; nucleotides not matched to a gene: 3. The CDR3 is 12 residues long. CDR3 sequence reads: CASYGQAYEQYF. CDR3 bases: TGCGCCAGCTACGGACAGGCCTACGAGCAGTACTTC. Looking up the rest from reference TRBV5-1 and TRBJ2-7 gives the full variable domain: KAGVTQTPRYLIKTRGQQVTLSCSPISGHRSVSWYQQTPGQGLQFLFEYFSETQRNKGNFPGRFSGRQFSNSRSEMNVSTLELGDSALYLCASYGQAYEQYFGPGTRLTVT.

This clone was observed a handful of times. J is TRBJ1-1 and V is TRBV6-4; D is unclear. The CDR3 totals 13 residues. With 2 bases removed from V and 1 base from J, the gap between germline ends came to 5 bases. The germline gives CDR1 MRHNA, CDR2 SNTAGT. The CDR3 region is CASSDERNTEAFF. The DNA of the CDR3 is TGTGCCAGCAGTGACGAGAGGAACACTGAAGCTTTCTTT.

The V gene is TRBV7-2, the J gene TRBJ2-1; the D gene is possibly TRBD2 (6 bases). Trimming stripped 5 bases from V and 10 bases from J, with 12 bases between. The germline CDR1 and CDR2 sequences are SGHTA and FQGNSA. This CDR3 spans 12 amino acids. The CDR3 reads CASSAGLVEQFF. The DNA of the CDR3 is TGTGCCAGCAGCGCGGGGCTAGTCGAGCAGTTCTTC.

This clone was counted a few times. The chain has TRBV29-1 and TRBJ1-1; TRBD1 might be the D (6 bases). Germline V gives CDR1 SQVTM, CDR2 ANQGSEA. The CDR3 contains 14 residues. V was shortened by 0 bases and J by 8 bases, with 16 bases between the two germline ends. The CDR3 sequence: CSVEDPGVGREAFF. CDR3 nucleotide sequence: TGCAGCGTTGAAGATCCAGGGGTGGGCAGAGAAGCTTTCTTT.

The table lists this clone with a count of one. The chain couples TRBV7-2 to TRBJ1-1; D unresolved. Germline V gene data show CDR1 as SGHTA and CDR2 as FQGNSA. The CDR3 contains 15 residues. The V gene lost 5 bases and the J gene lost 9 bases, with 22 bases spanning the gap. CDR3 coding DNA: TGTGCCAGCAGCCAATCTTACCTCAGAGAGGTCCAAGCTTTCTTT. It is translated as CASSQSYLREVQAFF.

The chain combines TRBV6-1 with TRBJ1-1, with D tentatively TRBD1 (5 bases). CDR1 is MNHNS and CDR2 is SASEGT in the germline V gene. This CDR3 is built from 14 residues. Deletions cut 3 bases from V and 4 bases from J, with 12 bases between. CDR3 sequence reads: CASSENGGGTEAFF. DNA for the CDR3: TGTGCCAGCAGTGAGAATGGGGGGGGCACTGAAGCTTTCTTT.